The next 23 T cell receptor beta chains were all read from a single sample in a study of response to subunit inactivated influenza vaccine. TCRdb re-called the RT-PCR reads with MiXCR, one entry per CDR3 protein. The data show more than 450,000 distinct CDR3 sequences, with about 11% seen just once and 11% held by the top ten. These sequences were also reported in another study, on T cells expressing NK-cell markers. That paper adds: Researchers built TCR beta cDNA using 5'RACE template switching with UMIs.

Sequencing was performed on PBMCs from blood, taken on the day of vaccination. The receptors come from a man over 45 who received an inactivated influenza vaccine.

This clonotype has only a few counts. The chain employs TRBV5-5 and TRBJ2-5; D is undetermined. CDR3 length equals 13 residues. V was clipped by 5 bases and J by 6 bases, with 14 bases between them. Germline CDR1 SGHKS, CDR2 YYEKEE (reference sequence). This CDR3 reads CASSSYQRQTQYF. The CDR3 coding sequence is TGTGCCAGCAGTTCTTATCAGCGTCAGACCCAGTACTTC. Full variable domain (remainder filled in from reference TRBV5-5 and TRBJ2-5): DAGVTQSPTHLIKTRGQQVTLRCSPISGHKSVSWYQQVLGQGPQFIFQYYEKEERGRGNFPDRFSARQFPNYSSELNVNALLLGDSALYLCASSSYQRQTQYFGPGTRLLVL.

The chain links TRBV7-3 to TRBJ2-1; 7 nucleotides match TRBD2. This CDR3 contains 13 residues. Germline lookup yields CDR1 SGHTA and CDR2 FQGTGA. V dropped 6 bases and J dropped 9; count of bases not matched to a gene: 8. CDR3 DNA: TGTGCCAGCAGATCACTAGCGTCGGGTGAGCAGTTCTTC. Translation gives CASRSLASGEQFF.

This clonotype was detected ten times or more. V is TRBV5-5 and J is TRBJ1-1; TRBD1 is a possible D gene (6 bases). CDR1 is SGHKS and CDR2 is YYEKEE in the germline V gene (reference sequence). CDR3 length: 14 residues. Trimming shortened V by 2 bases and J by 4 bases, and 12 bases separated the two germline ends. CDR3 bases: TGTGCCAGCAGCTTTACCAGGGGCGGCACTGAAGCTTTCTTT. This encodes CASSFTRGGTEAFF. Looking up the rest from reference TRBV5-5 and TRBJ1-1 gives the full variable domain: DAGVTQSPTHLIKTRGQQVTLRCSPISGHKSVSWYQQVLGQGPQFIFQYYEKEERGRGNFPDRFSARQFPNYSSELNVNALLLGDSALYLCASSFTRGGTEAFFGQGTRLTVV.

The chain couples TRBV4-1 to TRBJ2-3, with 14 bases identical to TRBD2. Germline CDR1 reads MGHRA; CDR2 reads YSYEKL. The trim removed 3 bases at V and 1 base at J, leaving 0 bases unmatched. The CDR3 spans 16 residues. The CDR3 region has the DNA TGCGCCAGCAGCCAGACTAGCGGGGGGGGCACAGATACGCAGTATTTT. Its protein product is CASSQTSGGGTDTQYF.

The chain couples TRBV7-9 to TRBJ2-2; no definite D call. Trimming took 1 base from V and 7 from J, leaving 16 bases between them. The CDR3 covers 16 residues. Germline lookup yields CDR1 SEHNR and CDR2 FQNEAQ (reference sequence). The CDR3: CASSLGSVAGHGELFF. The CDR3 coding sequence is TGTGCCAGCAGCTTAGGAAGCGTCGCCGGGCACGGGGAGCTGTTTTTT.

This clonotype was observed a handful of times. The rearrangement uses TRBV7-9 and TRBJ2-5, with D perhaps matching TRBD1 (5 bases). Germline V gene data show CDR1 as SEHNR and CDR2 as FQNEAQ (reference sequence). The CDR3 is 13 residues long. The V end lost 5 bases, the J end lost 7 bases, and 14 bases lay between the germline ends. The CDR3 spells CASSAAGWVTQYF. CDR3 sequence (DNA): TGTGCCAGCAGCGCGGCAGGGTGGGTGACCCAGTACTTC.

This clonotype appeared a few times. The chain combines TRBV6-1 with TRBJ2-2; TRBD2 might be the D (7 bases). The CDR3 contains 16 residues. CDR1 and CDR2 from the germline V gene are MNHNS and SASEGT. V lost 7 bases to trimming and J lost 1 base, with 16 bases between them. The CDR3 region has the DNA TGTGCCAGCAACCGTCTCGGGGGGCAGAACACCGGGGAGCTGTTTTTT. Protein sequence: CASNRLGGQNTGELFF.

Ten or more counts support this clonotype. This sequence joins TRBV18 and TRBJ1-1; perhaps TRBD1 as D (5 bases). Germline V CDR1 and CDR2: KGHSH, LQKENI. Trimming took 5 bases from V and 1 from J, leaving 11 bases between them. The CDR3 sequence is 14 residues long. CDR3 residues: CASSIGTGNTEAFF. CDR3 DNA: TGTGCCAGCTCAATCGGGACGGGGAACACTGAAGCTTTCTTT.

The J gene is TRBJ1-5, the V gene TRBV3-1, with D perhaps TRBD1 (5 bases). The germline V and J ends were trimmed by 5 bases and 9 bases, with 17 bases remaining between them. This CDR3 is 14 amino acids long. CDR1 is LGHDT, CDR2 YNNKEL, per germline (reference sequence). DNA of the CDR3: TGTGCCAGCAGCTCTGAGGGACGGAGAATGCCCCAGCATTTT. Residues: CASSSEGRRMPQHF.

This clonotype was picked up a small number of times. V gene TRBV30 combines with J gene TRBJ2-7, with D perhaps TRBD2 (5 bases). Germline V gives CDR1 GTSNPN, CDR2 SVGIG (reference sequence). V was trimmed by 5 bases and J by 2 bases, leaving 13 bases between them. The CDR3 covers 13 residues. This chain's CDR3 is CAWSTLATYEQYF. CDR3 nucleotide sequence: TGTGCCTGGTCGACGTTAGCGACCTACGAGCAGTACTTC.

This clonotype was detected ten times or more. This sequence joins TRBV18 and TRBJ2-2, with 9 bases fitting TRBD2. Germline lookup yields CDR1 KGHSH and CDR2 LQKENI. The junction had 7 bases not matched to a gene; V was cut back by 6 bases and J by 5 bases. The CDR3 is 15 amino acids. The CDR3 sequence: CASSSGGRRTGELFF. Here the CDR3 DNA reads TGTGCCAGCTCGAGCGGGGGGCGAAGGACCGGGGAGCTGTTTTTT.

J is TRBJ2-3 and V is TRBV7-2; D remains ambiguous. Germline CDR1 is SGHTA and CDR2 is FQGNSA. Trimming shortened V by 1 base and J by 2 bases, and 10 bases separated the two germline ends. The CDR3 covers 15 residues. CDR3 bases: TGTGCCAGCAGCTTAGTGGGCAGCCCCACAGATACGCAGTATTTT. Amino acid sequence: CASSLVGSPTDTQYF.

V usage is TRBV9 and J usage is TRBJ2-4; no firm D call. Per the germline V gene, CDR1 is SGDLS and CDR2 is YYNGEE. This CDR3 is built from 16 residues. The V and J ends lost 0 bases and 2 bases respectively, with 12 bases between them. CDR3 coding DNA: TGTGCCAGCAGCGTAGAAGGTGGACCTACCAAAAACATTCAGTACTTC. It codes for CASSVEGGPTKNIQYF.

This clonotype was counted at least ten times. V usage is TRBV28 and J usage is TRBJ2-5, with 7 bases matching TRBD2. V was pared by 6 bases and J by 5 bases, with 6 bases of the junction left unmatched. The germline V gene has CDR1 MDHEN and CDR2 SYDVKM. The CDR3 has 13 residues. Here the CDR3 DNA reads TGTGCCAGCAGCTTCAGCGGGGTTGAGACCCAGTACTTC. This encodes CASSFSGVETQYF.

The chain carries TRBV4-3 and TRBJ2-4; 12 nucleotides align to TRBD2. V dropped 0 bases and J dropped 9; count of bases not matched to a gene: 9. Germline loops: CDR1 LGHNA, CDR2 YSLEER. This CDR3 has 17 residues. The CDR3 sequence is CASSQESSGRASGIQYF. CDR3 DNA: TGCGCCAGCAGCCAAGAGTCTAGCGGGAGGGCCTCCGGCATTCAGTACTTC.

About this clonotype itself: The germline gene is not matched at one end of the junction; a read error may be the cause. The CDR3 DNA reads TGCGCCAGCAGCCAAGATCTCGACAGGGGCATATCTGGCTCTGGGGCCACCGTCCTGACTTTC. The encoded protein is CASSQDLDRGISGSGATVLTF. The chain joins TRBV4-1 to TRBJ2-6, with 8 bases fitting TRBD1. The CDR3 loop spans 21 amino acids. Per the germline V gene, CDR1 is MGHRA and CDR2 is YSYEKL.

The chain has TRBV3-1 and TRBJ2-1; D is uncertain. The CDR3 loop spans 14 amino acids. Germline CDR1 reads LGHDT; CDR2 reads YNNKEL (reference sequence). With 1 base removed from V and 9 bases from J, the gap between germline ends came to 13 bases. Written as DNA, the CDR3 is TGTGCCAGCAGCCAAGCTTTCGGTTTGGGTGAGCAGTTCTTC. The encoded protein is CASSQAFGLGEQFF.

This clonotype was detected many times. The chain employs TRBV20-1 and TRBJ2-2; D may correspond to TRBD1 or TRBD2 (5 bases each). Germline-derived CDR1 and CDR2 are DFQATT and SNEGSKA (reference sequence). The ends were cut back, 6 bases at V and 0 bases at J, with 8 bases in the middle. The CDR3 sequence is 13 residues long. CDR3 DNA sequence: TGCAGTGCCACGGGACCGAACACCGGGGAGCTGTTTTTT. Translation gives CSATGPNTGELFF.

This clonotype was counted between two and nine times. The chain couples TRBV7-2 to TRBJ1-1; D gene uncertain. V shed 2 bases and J shed 4 bases, with 14 bases lying between them. The germline gives CDR1 SGHTA, CDR2 FQGNSA. CDR3 length: 15 amino acids. The CDR3 sequence is CASSLRPLRGTEAFF. CDR3 coding DNA: TGTGCCAGCAGCTTAAGGCCGCTCCGGGGCACTGAAGCTTTCTTT. Drawing the rest from reference TRBV7-2 and TRBJ1-1, the complete variable domain is GAGVSQSPSNKVTEKGKDVELRCDPISGHTALYWYRQSLGQGLEFLIYFQGNSAPDKSGLPSDRFSAERTGGSVSTLTIQRTQQEDSAVYLCASSLRPLRGTEAFFGQGTRLTVV.

The V gene is TRBV5-1, the J gene TRBJ2-2; D remains ambiguous. The CDR3 totals 12 residues. Trimming shortened V by 2 bases and J by 6 bases, and 5 bases separated the two germline ends. Looked up from germline, CDR1 is SGHRS and CDR2 is YFSETQ. The CDR3 DNA follows: TGCGCCAGCAGCTTTCCCCCCGGGGAGCTGTTTTTT. This codes for CASSFPPGELFF.

This rearrangement joins TRBV7-6 to TRBJ1-4; 7 positions match TRBD1. The CDR3 is made up of 17 amino acids. Germline loops: CDR1 SGHVS, CDR2 FNYEAQ. Unmatched junction bases numbered 14, after V lost 2 bases and J lost 8 bases. The CDR3 sequence is CASSLRKGQLDREKLFF. The CDR3 DNA reads TGTGCCAGCAGCTTAAGGAAGGGACAGCTGGACAGGGAAAAACTGTTTTTT.

The CDR3 loop is CSVEMGAPNEQFF. In DNA, the CDR3 is TGCAGCGTTGAAATGGGGGCCCCCAATGAGCAGTTCTTC. V and J are TRBV29-1 and TRBJ2-1, with D possibly being TRBD1 (6 bases). The germline gives CDR1 SQVTM, CDR2 ANQGSEA. The CDR3 length is 13 residues. V was shortened by 2 bases and J by 6 bases, with 11 bases between the two germline ends.

This clonotype was recorded a few times. The chain has TRBV12-3 or TRBV12-4 and TRBJ2-2; possible D gene TRBD2, 7 bases. The CDR3 length is 13 residues. The V and J ends lost 8 bases and 7 bases respectively, with 14 bases between them. DNA of the CDR3: TGTGCCAGCTGGAGGGGGGGTGGCGGGGAGCTGTTTTTT. Protein product: CASWRGGGGELFF.